Included here is one T cell receptor (beta chain) sequence, with context. The target antigen is unknown. Trimming took 6 bases from V and 13 from J; bases not matched to a gene: 7. Germline V CDR1 and CDR2: MDHEN, SYDVKM. This CDR3 has 12 residues. This record belongs to a study of cytomegalovirus exposure and HLA in healthy donors. Study-wide results and limits: At a 0.05 false discovery rate, a later analysis found 16,951 TCR beta sequences to be associated with HLA alleles. The authors later found most CMV-associated TCR beta chains appeared HLA-restricted. The study designated fewer than 200 TCR beta chains cytomegalovirus-associated.

Primers: 60 Vbeta forward and 13 Jbeta reverse. The table came from immunoSEQ multiplex PCR; TCRdb's copy has only in-frame clones and leaves some out. The sample includes 100,000 to 150,000 clones, about 70% of them seen just once. The sequence was obtained from a woman aged 55-70 years in good health and CMV-seropositive. Source material: PBMCs. The rearrangement links TRBV28 to TRBJ2-2; TRBD2 agrees at 8 bases. CDR3 sequence reads: CASSHRGGRLFF. For the CDR3, the DNA is TGTGCCAGCAGCCATCGCGGGGGGAGGCTGTTTTTT.